A selection of T cell receptor beta chains follows, all from one sample in a study of Ad26.COV2.S vaccination and SARS-CoV-2 variants. Sequencing used immunoSEQ multiplex PCR; TCRdb keeps in-frame clones, though not all of them. In the table there are about 180,000 clones, around nine tenths of which are singletons. The starting material was peripheral blood, obtained after recovery from COVID-19. The receptors originated from a human donor who had recovered from COVID-19. The CDR3 runs from the conserved cysteine through the conserved F or W. The order of the fields is V gene, clone size, J gene, D gene, CDR3 protein, CDR3 DNA. D genes are given only for firm matches. The size of a clone is reported for some rows only, either as once, few or many, or as a class for expanded clones.

TRBV7-9,NA,TRBJ2-7,TRBD1,CASSLGGLGDRGNEQYF,TGTGCCAGCAGCTTAGGGGGTTTAGGGGACAGGGGAAACGAGCAGTACTTC
TRBV14,NA,TRBJ2-3,NA,CASSQVGNSPDTQYF,TGTGCCAGCAGCCAAGTTGGGAACAGTCCGGATACGCAGTATTTT
TRBV10-3,NA,TRBJ2-5,NA,CAISERGQETQYF,TGTGCCATCAGTGAAAGGGGACAAGAGACCCAGTACTTC
TRBV4-1,NA,TRBJ1-1,NA,CASSQEDRANTEAFF,TGCGCCAGCAGCCAAGAGGACCGAGCGAACACTGAAGCTTTCTTT
TRBV9,NA,TRBJ2-3,NA,CASSAGSDTDTQYF,TGTGCCAGCAGCGCAGGGAGCGACACAGATACGCAGTATTTT
TRBV2,NA,TRBJ1-5,TRBD1,CASSRQGRGGNQPQHF,TGTGCCAGCAGCCGACAGGGTCGGGGAGGCAATCAGCCCCAGCATTTT
TRBV18,once,TRBJ1-1,NA,CASSRQTVNTEAFF,TGTGCCAGCTCAAGACAGACGGTGAACACTGAAGCTTTCTTT
TRBV4-1,NA,TRBJ2-5,NA,CASSQDELETQYF,TGCGCCAGCAGCCAAGATGAGCTAGAGACCCAGTACTTC
TRBV28,NA,TRBJ2-7,NA,CASGSPGSPISYEQYF,TGTGCCAGCGGATCTCCGGGGTCACCCATCTCCTACGAGCAGTACTTC
TRBV27,NA,TRBJ2-5,NA,CASSLGETQYF,TGTGCCAGCAGTTTAGGAGAGACCCAGTACTTC
TRBV7-6,NA,TRBJ2-3,TRBD2,CASSLQRGGATDTQYF,TGTGCCAGCAGCCTACAGCGGGGGGGAGCCACAGATACGCAGTATTTT
TRBV30,once,TRBJ2-2,NA,CAWRRGWELFF,TGTGCCTGGAGGCGGGGCTGGGAGCTGTTTTTT
TRBV12-5,NA,TRBJ1-1,NA,CASGLASVGATSSEF,TGTGCTAGTGGTTTGGCTTCCGTAGGGGCAACCAGTAGTGAGTTT
TRBV3-1/TRBV3-2,NA,TRBJ2-1,NA,CASSPLAGPPYNEQFF,TGTGCCAGCAGCCCCCTGGCAGGGCCTCCCTACAATGAGCAGTTCTTC
TRBV21-1,NA,TRBJ2-4,NA,CASSKEPGQGRAKNIQYF,TGTGCCAGCAGCAAAGAGCCCGGACAGGGGAGGGCCAAAAACATTCAGTACTTC
TRBV4-1,once,TRBJ1-2,TRBD1,CASSPRDRVGYGYTF,TGCGCCAGCAGCCCCCGGGACAGGGTTGGCTATGGCTACACCTTC
TRBV5-1,NA,TRBJ2-7,TRBD2,CASRFGGVIAPHEQYF,TGCGCCAGCAGATTCGGGGGGGTTATCGCCCCACACGAGCAGTACTTC
TRBV7-6,few,TRBJ2-7,NA,CASSFQAGVVYEQYF,TGTGCCAGCAGCTTCCAGGCAGGGGTTGTTTACGAGCAGTACTTC
TRBV7-9,NA,TRBJ1-5,TRBD1,CASSGQGGQPQHF,TGTGCCAGCTCTGGACAGGGTGGGCAGCCCCAGCATTTT
TRBV27,once,TRBJ2-3,NA,CASSLRTAHSSTDTQYF,TGTGCCAGCAGCCTCCGGACTGCACACTCTAGCACAGATACGCAGTATTTT
TRBV12-3/TRBV12-4,NA,TRBJ2-7,TRBD1,CASSRTGTDEQYF,TGTGCCAGCAGTCGGACAGGGACCGACGAGCAGTACTTC
TRBV6-5,NA,TRBJ1-4,NA,CASKKDRPTNEKLFF,TGTGCCAGCAAGAAGGACAGACCAACTAATGAAAAACTGTTTTTT
TRBV12-3/TRBV12-4,once,TRBJ2-1,NA,CASSLGTVLNLFF,TGTGCCAGCAGTCTGGGGACGGTCCTAAATCTGTTCTTC
TRBV29-1,NA,TRBJ2-7,TRBD1,CSVDRGSNEQYF,TGCAGCGTTGACAGGGGGAGCAACGAGCAGTACTTC
TRBV28,NA,TRBJ2-5,TRBD1,CASSLSGPLGQGAVETQYF,TGTGCCAGCAGTTTAAGCGGACCTCTGGGACAGGGGGCTGTGGAGACCCAGTACTTC
TRBV19,NA,TRBJ1-5,TRBD1,CASSIDGTGEHF,TGTGCCAGTAGTATAGATGGGACAGGCGAGCATTTT
TRBV5-1,once,TRBJ2-7,TRBD1,CASSLPGTGFPYEQYF,TGCGCCAGCAGCTTACCCGGGACAGGGTTTCCCTACGAGCAGTACTTC
TRBV10-2,NA,TRBJ1-1,NA,CASSVGGTEAFF,TGCGCCAGCAGTGTAGGGGGCACTGAAGCTTTCTTT
TRBV7-9,once,TRBJ1-2,TRBD1,CASKTGNGYTF,TGTGCCAGCAAGACAGGGAATGGCTACACCTTC
TRBV7-8,once,TRBJ1-4,TRBD1,CASSLTRQGAEEKLFF,TGTGCCAGCAGCTTAACTCGACAGGGGGCCGAGGAAAAACTGTTTTTT
TRBV5-6,NA,TRBJ2-3,NA,CASSLVATSTDTQYF,TGTGCCAGCAGCTTGGTAGCTACTAGCACAGATACGCAGTATTTT
TRBV18,NA,TRBJ2-7,NA,CASSPQGGTKQYF,TGTGCCAGCTCACCACAGGGGGGTACCAAGCAGTACTTC
TRBV25-1,NA,TRBJ2-3,NA,CASSEYLYTDTQYF,TGTGCCAGCAGTGAATATCTTTACACAGATACGCAGTATTTT
TRBV28,many,TRBJ1-6,NA,CASSLHSGNSPLHF,TGTGCCAGCAGTTTACATTCGGGTAATTCACCCCTCCACTTT
TRBV12-5,NA,TRBJ2-1,TRBD2,CASGLWEGLYEQFF,TGTGCTAGTGGTTTGTGGGAGGGCCTTTATGAGCAGTTCTTC
TRBV18,NA,TRBJ2-7,NA,CASSPDRTSYEQYF,TGTGCCAGCTCACCCGACAGGACCTCCTACGAGCAGTACTTC
TRBV5-6,NA,TRBJ2-3,TRBD1,CASVTQTGRTQYF,TGTGCCAGCGTAACTCAGACAGGGCGCACGCAGTATTTT
TRBV3-1/TRBV3-2,NA,TRBJ2-7,NA,CASTPGHSYEQYF,TGTGCCAGCACCCCGGGACACTCCTACGAGCAGTACTTC
TRBV10-1,NA,TRBJ1-6,TRBD1,CANLDREDSPLHF,TGCGCCAATTTGGACAGGGAGGATTCACCCCTCCACTTT
TRBV6-5,NA,TRBJ1-2,TRBD1,CATQQGLNGYTF,TGTGCCACGCAACAGGGGTTAAATGGCTACACCTTC
TRBV2,NA,TRBJ2-2,NA,CASRSVGDGELFF,TGTGCCAGCCGGTCCGTGGGGGACGGGGAGCTGTTTTTT
TRBV9,NA,TRBJ2-3,NA,CASSQSRDTQYF,TGTGCCAGCAGCCAGTCAAGAGATACGCAGTATTTT
TRBV3-1/TRBV3-2,NA,TRBJ2-5,NA,CASSRETQYF,TGTGCCAGCAGCCGAGAGACCCAGTACTTC
TRBV7-8,NA,TRBJ1-2,NA,CASSPAGSSYGYTF,TGTGCCAGCAGCCCGGCCGGCAGTAGCTATGGCTACACCTTC
TRBV9,few,TRBJ2-1,TRBD2,CASSVEGLGTNEQFF,TGTGCCAGCAGCGTAGAGGGACTAGGGACCAATGAGCAGTTCTTC
TRBV27,NA,TRBJ1-2,TRBD1,CASSAPGQGNGYTF,TGTGCCAGCAGTGCGCCGGGACAGGGTAATGGCTACACCTTC
TRBV7-9,NA,TRBJ1-2,NA,CASSLEQGANYGYTF,TGTGCCAGCAGCTTAGAACAGGGAGCTAACTATGGCTACACCTTC
TRBV5-5,NA,TRBJ2-1,TRBD1,CASSPGTGGYEQFF,TGTGCCAGCAGTCCCGGGACAGGGGGCTATGAGCAGTTCTTC
TRBV10-3,NA,TRBJ2-1,TRBD2,CAISVVGGNNEQFF,TGTGCCATCAGTGTGGTGGGAGGGAACAATGAGCAGTTCTTC